The TCR beta chain under discussion was sequenced for a study of cytotoxic CD8 clonotypes in ibrutinib-treated CLL. The table came from immunoSEQ multiplex PCR; TCRdb's copy has only in-frame clones and leaves some out. In the table there are more than 200,000 clones, 70% of which are singletons. This clonotype was sampled from a human donor with chronic lymphocytic leukemia. This material consisted of PBMCs, taken after 24 months of ibrutinib treatment.

CDR3 residues: CSGILGGAGETQYF. CDR3 coding DNA: TGCAGCGGGATCCTAGGGGGCGCCGGGGAGACCCAGTACTTC. The gene calls are TRBV29-1 and TRBJ2-5; 7 bases agree with TRBD1. Germline values: CDR1 SQVTM, CDR2 ANQGSEA. With V trimmed by 7 bases and J by 5 bases, 13 bases remained unmatched. This CDR3 spans 14 amino acids.